This TCR beta chain was observed in a study of T cell responses to AZD1222 COVID-19 vaccine. TCRdb's table, derived via immunoSEQ multiplex PCR, lists solely in-frame clones and lacks some. The sample records some 150,000 clones, about 90% being singletons. This CDR3 spans 14 amino acids. V trimming: 5 bases; J trimming: 5 bases; junction bases outside the gene matches: 5. The V gene's germline CDR1 is SGHAT and CDR2 FQNNGV. This sequence was found in an adult in good health. The source was peripheral blood, collected on day 0 of AZD1222 vaccination. This sequence joins TRBV11-2 and TRBJ1-5, with 8 bases lining up with TRBD1. CDR3 DNA: TGTGCCAGCAGCCCGGACAGGGAAGATCAGCCCCAGCATTTT. It codes for CASSPDREDQPQHF.